Shown below are 19 T cell receptor beta chains from a single sample sequenced in a study of blood T cell repertoires in COVID-19. Method: immunoSEQ multiplex PCR; TCRdb's copy keeps in-frame clones and lacks some. The sample has more than 150,000 clones, 94% seen once. Material: peripheral blood. These receptors were collected from a man aged 30 to 39 with COVID-19, enrolled during active disease.

The J gene is TRBJ2-7, the V gene TRBV5-6; 10 bases are a match to TRBD2. CDR3 length: 15 residues. The junction had 4 bases not matched to a gene; V was cut back by 0 bases and J by 4 bases. The germline V gene encodes CDR1 SGHDT and CDR2 YYEEEE. The CDR3 reads CASSLVSGGVYEQYF. For the CDR3, the DNA is TGTGCCAGCAGCTTGGTCAGCGGGGGGGTTTACGAGCAGTACTTC.

The chain recombines TRBV19 with TRBJ1-1, with D hard to call. This CDR3 has 13 residues. With 6 bases removed from V and 2 bases from J, the gap between germline ends came to 10 bases. The germline CDR1 and CDR2 sequences are LNHDA and SQIVND (reference sequence). The CDR3 protein is CASSWAHNTEAFF. The CDR3, as DNA: TGTGCCAGTAGCTGGGCGCATAACACTGAAGCTTTCTTT.

The chain couples TRBV15 to TRBJ1-6, with TRBD1 matching 8 bases. The germline gives CDR1 LNHNV, CDR2 YYDKDF (reference sequence). The CDR3 covers 15 residues. With V trimmed by 1 base and J by 9 bases, 5 bases remained unmatched. The CDR3 region has the DNA TGTGCCACCAGCAGAGTTGGACAGGGTACTTCACCCCTCCACTTT. Protein: CATSRVGQGTSPLHF.

The chain recombines TRBV7-2 with TRBJ2-1; unclear D gene. CDR1 is SGHTA, CDR2 FQGNSA, per germline. The CDR3 extends over 14 amino acids. Trimming took off 3 bases at V and 2 bases at J, with 8 bases between the two ends. Written as DNA, the CDR3 is TGTGCCAGCAGCTTCCACATGACCTACAATGAGCAGTTCTTC. This gives the protein CASSFHMTYNEQFF.

The chain recombines TRBV13 with TRBJ2-1; no clear D gene. V dropped 7 bases and J dropped 3 bases, with 19 bases sitting between them. The length of the CDR3 is 16 residues. Germline V gene data show CDR1 as PRHDT and CDR2 as FYEKMQ (reference sequence). The CDR3 sequence is CASKALNTGSYNEQFF. The DNA for the CDR3 is TGTGCCAGCAAAGCCCTGAATACGGGTAGCTACAATGAGCAGTTCTTC.

The chain combines TRBV7-9 with TRBJ2-5, with D possibly TRBD2 on 6 matching bases. The CDR3 length is 17 residues. Germline CDR1 reads SEHNR; CDR2 reads FQNEAQ (reference sequence). The V gene lost 4 bases and the J gene lost 5 bases, with 23 bases spanning the gap. CDR3 sequence (DNA): TGTGCCAGCAGCTCCCCCCTCCGAGGCGCGGGAAGGGAGACCCAGTACTTC. This gives the protein CASSSPLRGAGRETQYF.

The rearrangement joins TRBV30 to TRBJ1-3; the match to TRBD1 covers 7 bases. Germline V gene lookup returns CDR1 GTSNPN and CDR2 SVGIG (reference sequence). CDR3 length equals 15 residues. Unmatched junction bases numbered 9, after V lost 7 bases and J lost 0 bases. For the CDR3, the DNA is TGTGCCTCCGAACCAGGGGGTTACTCTGGAAACACCATATATTTT. Translated: CASEPGGYSGNTIYF.

V is TRBV5-1 and J is TRBJ1-2; 8 bases match TRBD1. The CDR3 is 14 amino acids. V trimming: 5 bases; J trimming: 8 bases; junction bases outside the gene matches: 11. Germline-derived CDR1 and CDR2 are SGHRS and YFSETQ. Here the CDR3 reads CASRRDRTRGGYTF. The CDR3 nucleotides are TGCGCCAGCAGACGGGACAGGACACGAGGGGGCTACACCTTC. The full variable domain, its missing parts supplied by reference TRBV5-1 and TRBJ1-2, is KAGVTQTPRYLIKTRGQQVTLSCSPISGHRSVSWYQQTPGQGLQFLFEYFSETQRNKGNFPGRFSGRQFSNSRSEMNVSTLELGDSALYLCASRRDRTRGGYTFGSGTRLTVV.

The chain recombines TRBV6-5 with TRBJ1-6; D may be TRBD1 (6 bases). This CDR3 is built from 14 residues. V was trimmed by 6 bases and J by 3 bases, leaving 9 bases between them. Germline-derived CDR1 and CDR2 are MNHEY and SVGAGI. The DNA of the CDR3 is TGTGCCAGCAGGGACAGCTACTATAATTCACCCCTCCACTTT. It encodes CASRDSYYNSPLHF.

The CDR3 DNA follows: TGTGCCAGCAGCTCCGGGACTAGCGGGGGGGCAGCGTACGGTGAGCAGTTCTTC. Protein: CASSSGTSGGAAYGEQFF. V and J are TRBV7-7 and TRBJ2-1; TRBD2 aligns across 16 bases. The trim removed 4 bases at V and 9 bases at J, leaving 12 bases unmatched. Germline V gives CDR1 SSHAT, CDR2 FNYEAQ (reference sequence). The CDR3 is 18 amino acids.

This clone has only one observation. V is TRBV19 and J is TRBJ2-3, with 7 bases lining up with TRBD2. CDR1 LNHDA and CDR2 SQIVND come from the germline V gene (reference sequence). J gave up 2 bases and V 7 bases, and 21 bases lay outside the gene matches. This CDR3 spans 19 amino acids. The CDR3: CASTFGLGAAEVDTDTQYF. Here the CDR3 DNA reads TGTGCCAGTACGTTCGGACTAGGCGCAGCCGAGGTGGACACAGATACGCAGTATTTT.

The V call is TRBV25-1, the J call TRBJ1-5, with D perhaps matching TRBD1 (5 bases). Looked up from germline, CDR1 is MGHDK and CDR2 is SYGVNS. V was clipped by 2 bases and J by 6 bases, with 11 bases between them. This CDR3 spans 14 amino acids. The CDR3 nucleotides read TGTGCCAGCAGTGAAAGCAGGGATTCTCAGCCCCAGCATTTT. It translates to CASSESRDSQPQHF.

V gene TRBV7-6 combines with J gene TRBJ2-1; possibly TRBD2 for D (6 bases). CDR3 length: 15 amino acids. V was cut by 1 base and J by 4 bases, with 11 bases left in between. Per germline, CDR1 SGHVS and CDR2 FNYEAQ. The CDR3 loop reads CASSLDGGSYNEQFF. CDR3 coding DNA: TGTGCCAGCAGCTTAGACGGGGGTTCTTACAATGAGCAGTTCTTC.

V gene TRBV25-1 combines with J gene TRBJ1-1; the D is unclear. Germline V gene lookup returns CDR1 MGHDK and CDR2 SYGVNS. Deletions cut 8 bases from V and 11 bases from J, with 18 bases between. The CDR3 covers 12 residues. This CDR3 is CASLVNSRGAFF. As DNA, the CDR3 is TGTGCCAGCCTAGTGAACTCAAGAGGGGCTTTCTTT.

The rearrangement joins TRBV9 to TRBJ2-1; TRBD2 aligns across 10 bases. The ends lost 3 bases at V and 8 bases at J; junction bases unmatched: 8. The CDR3 loop spans 15 amino acids. The germline CDR1 and CDR2 sequences are SGDLS and YYNGEE. The CDR3 reads CASSASGGAIYEQFF. CDR3 bases: TGTGCCAGCAGCGCAAGCGGGGGGGCCATCTATGAGCAGTTCTTC.

This chain joins TRBV6-1 and TRBJ2-5; the match to TRBD2 covers 10 bases. CDR1 and CDR2 from the germline V gene are MNHNS and SASEGT. CDR3 size: 17 residues. Trimming at V came to 2 bases and at J to 1 base, leaving 7 bases not matched to a gene. The CDR3 protein is CASSEMFSGGAQETQYF. The CDR3 nucleotides are TGTGCCAGCAGTGAAATGTTCAGCGGGGGGGCCCAAGAGACCCAGTACTTC.

The chain has TRBV7-2 and TRBJ1-3, with D perhaps TRBD1 (5 bases). V was pared by 4 bases and J by 0 bases, with 13 bases between. Germline V lookup: CDR1 SGHTA, CDR2 FQGNSA. The CDR3 has 16 residues. The CDR3 reads CASSSRDGSSGNTIYF. CDR3 sequence (DNA): TGTGCCAGCAGCTCCCGGGACGGGAGCTCTGGAAACACCATATATTTT.

The V gene is TRBV10-2, the J gene TRBJ1-6; 10 bases line up with TRBD1. This CDR3 is built from 15 residues. J lost 10 bases, V lost 6 bases, and 9 bases had no gene match. Germline V gene sequence: CDR1 WSHSY, CDR2 SAAADI. The CDR3 DNA sequence: TGCGCCAGCAGCGAACTGGACAGGGGGTACTCACCCCTCCACTTT. It translates to CASSELDRGYSPLHF.

The chain uses TRBV15 and TRBJ1-5; weak D call: TRBD1 (6 bases). The CDR3 has 17 residues. CDR1 is LNHNV and CDR2 is YYDKDF in the germline V gene (reference sequence). V lost 3 bases and J 5 bases, leaving 20 bases between the germline ends. Here the CDR3 DNA reads TGTGCCACCAGCAGGTCCCTATGGATTGGGGGCGATCAGCCCCAGCATTTT. Encoded protein: CATSRSLWIGGDQPQHF.